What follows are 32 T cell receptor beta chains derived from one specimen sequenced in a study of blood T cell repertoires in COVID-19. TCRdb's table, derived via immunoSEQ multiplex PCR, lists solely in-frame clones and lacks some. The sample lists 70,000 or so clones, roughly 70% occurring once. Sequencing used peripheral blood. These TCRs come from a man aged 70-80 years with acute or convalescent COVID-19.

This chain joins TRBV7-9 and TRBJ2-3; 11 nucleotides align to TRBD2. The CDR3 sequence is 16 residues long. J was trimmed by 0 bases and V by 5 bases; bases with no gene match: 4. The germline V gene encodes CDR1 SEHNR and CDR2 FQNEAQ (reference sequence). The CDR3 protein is CASSIGTSGSTDTQYF. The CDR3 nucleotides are TGTGCCAGCAGCATCGGGACTAGCGGAAGCACAGATACGCAGTATTTT. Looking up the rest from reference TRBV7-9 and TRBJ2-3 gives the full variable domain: DTGVSQNPRHKITKRGQNVTFRCDPISEHNRLYWYRQTLGQGPEFLTYFQNEAQLEKSRLLSDRFSAERPKGSFSTLEIQRTEQGDSAMYLCASSIGTSGSTDTQYFGPGTRLTVL.

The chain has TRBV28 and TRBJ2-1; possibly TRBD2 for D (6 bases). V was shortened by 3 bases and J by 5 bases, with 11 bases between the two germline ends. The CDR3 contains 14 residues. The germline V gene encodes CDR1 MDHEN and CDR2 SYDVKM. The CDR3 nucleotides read TGTGCCAGCAGTTTGGGGGGTCTCAACAATGAGCAGTTCTTC. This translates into CASSLGGLNNEQFF.

Written as DNA, the CDR3 is TGTGCCAGCAGTCTAAGGGTAGCGGGGGGAGGAGAGACCCAGTACTTC. Its protein is CASSLRVAGGGETQYF. The genes are TRBV27 and TRBJ2-5; 10 bases map to TRBD2. The CDR3 contains 16 residues. Germline values: CDR1 MNHEY, CDR2 SMNVEV (reference sequence). The junction had 10 bases not matched to a gene; V was cut back by 5 bases and J by 4 bases.

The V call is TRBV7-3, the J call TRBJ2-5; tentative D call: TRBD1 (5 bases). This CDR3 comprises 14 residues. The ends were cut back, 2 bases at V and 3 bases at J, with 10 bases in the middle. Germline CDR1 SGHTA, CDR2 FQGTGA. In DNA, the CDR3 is TGTGCCAGCAGCTTAGGACACACTAAAGAGACCCAGTACTTC. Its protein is CASSLGHTKETQYF.

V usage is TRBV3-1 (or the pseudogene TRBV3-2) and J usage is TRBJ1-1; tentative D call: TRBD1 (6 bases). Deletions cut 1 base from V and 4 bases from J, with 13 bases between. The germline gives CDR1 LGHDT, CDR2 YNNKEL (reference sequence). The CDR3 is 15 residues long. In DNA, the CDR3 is TGTGCCAGCAGCCAAGTTGGGCAGGGGACCACTGAAGCTTTCTTT. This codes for CASSQVGQGTTEAFF.

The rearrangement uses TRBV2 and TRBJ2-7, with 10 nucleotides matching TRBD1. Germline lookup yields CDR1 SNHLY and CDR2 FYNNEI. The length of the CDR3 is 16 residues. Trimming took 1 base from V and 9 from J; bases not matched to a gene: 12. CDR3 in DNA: TGTGCCAGCAGTGAAGTACCGGGACAGGGGCTCCTAGGGCAGTACTTC. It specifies CASSEVPGQGLLGQYF.

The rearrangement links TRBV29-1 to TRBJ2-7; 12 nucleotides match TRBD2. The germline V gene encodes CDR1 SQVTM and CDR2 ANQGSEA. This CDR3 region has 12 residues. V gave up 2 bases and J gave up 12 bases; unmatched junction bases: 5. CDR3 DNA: TGCAGCGTTGAACTAGCGGGAGGGCCATTGTACTTC. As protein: CSVELAGGPLYF.

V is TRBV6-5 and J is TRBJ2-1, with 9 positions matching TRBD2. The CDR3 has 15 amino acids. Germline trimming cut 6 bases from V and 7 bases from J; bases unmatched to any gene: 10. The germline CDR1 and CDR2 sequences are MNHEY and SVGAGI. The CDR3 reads CASRLGAGGPNEQFF. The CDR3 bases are TGTGCCAGCAGGCTAGGGGCGGGAGGGCCGAATGAGCAGTTCTTC.

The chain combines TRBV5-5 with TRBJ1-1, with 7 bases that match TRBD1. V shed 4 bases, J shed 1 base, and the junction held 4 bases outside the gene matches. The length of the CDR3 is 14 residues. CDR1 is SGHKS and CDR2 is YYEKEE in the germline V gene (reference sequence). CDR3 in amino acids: CASSPTGANTEAFF. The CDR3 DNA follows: TGTGCCAGCAGCCCCACAGGGGCGAACACTGAAGCTTTCTTT.

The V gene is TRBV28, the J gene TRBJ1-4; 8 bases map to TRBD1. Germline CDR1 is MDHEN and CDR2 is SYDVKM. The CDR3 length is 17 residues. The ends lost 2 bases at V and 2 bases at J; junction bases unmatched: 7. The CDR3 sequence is CASSLPGGRGTNEKLFF. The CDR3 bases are TGTGCCAGCAGTTTACCAGGGGGCAGGGGCACTAATGAAAAACTGTTTTTT.

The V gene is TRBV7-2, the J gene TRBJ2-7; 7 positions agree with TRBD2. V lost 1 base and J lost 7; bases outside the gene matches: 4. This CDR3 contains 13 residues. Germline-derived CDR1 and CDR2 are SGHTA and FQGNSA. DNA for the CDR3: TGTGCCAGCAGCTTAGGGGGGGGTCTAGAGCAGTACTTC. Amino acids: CASSLGGGLEQYF. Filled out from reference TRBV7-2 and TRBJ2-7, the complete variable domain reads GAGVSQSPSNKVTEKGKDVELRCDPISGHTALYWYRQSLGQGLEFLIYFQGNSAPDKSGLPSDRFSAERTGGSVSTLTIQRTQQEDSAVYLCASSLGGGLEQYFGPGTRLTVT.

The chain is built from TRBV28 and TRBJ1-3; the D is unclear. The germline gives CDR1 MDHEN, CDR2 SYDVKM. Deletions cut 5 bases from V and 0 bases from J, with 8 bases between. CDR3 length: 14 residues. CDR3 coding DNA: TGTGCCAGCAGTAACCCGAGCTCTGGAAACACCATATATTTT. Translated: CASSNPSSGNTIYF.

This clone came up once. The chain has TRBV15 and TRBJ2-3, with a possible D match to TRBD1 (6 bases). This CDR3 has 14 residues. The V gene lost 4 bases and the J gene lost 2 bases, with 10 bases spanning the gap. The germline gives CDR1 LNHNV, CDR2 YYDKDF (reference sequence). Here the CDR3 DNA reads TGTGCCACCAGCAAGGACAGAGCCACAGATACGCAGTATTTT. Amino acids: CATSKDRATDTQYF.

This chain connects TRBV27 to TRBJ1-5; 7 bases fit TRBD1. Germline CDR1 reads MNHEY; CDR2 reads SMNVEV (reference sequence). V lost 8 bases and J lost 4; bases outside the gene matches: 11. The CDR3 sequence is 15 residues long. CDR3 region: CASGRQGAENQPQHF. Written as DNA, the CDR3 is TGTGCCAGCGGAAGACAGGGCGCTGAGAATCAGCCCCAGCATTTT.

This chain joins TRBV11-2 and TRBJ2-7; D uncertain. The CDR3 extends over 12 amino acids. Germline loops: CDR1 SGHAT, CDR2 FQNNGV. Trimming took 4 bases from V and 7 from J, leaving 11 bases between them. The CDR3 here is CASSWPSQEQYF. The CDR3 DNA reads TGTGCCAGCAGCTGGCCCTCTCAGGAGCAGTACTTC.

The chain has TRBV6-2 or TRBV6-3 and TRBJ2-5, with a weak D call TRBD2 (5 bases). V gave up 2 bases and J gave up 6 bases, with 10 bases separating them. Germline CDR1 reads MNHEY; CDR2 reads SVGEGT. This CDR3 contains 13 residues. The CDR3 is CASSYPGGQTQYF. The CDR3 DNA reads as TGTGCCAGCAGTTACCCGGGCGGGCAGACCCAGTACTTC.

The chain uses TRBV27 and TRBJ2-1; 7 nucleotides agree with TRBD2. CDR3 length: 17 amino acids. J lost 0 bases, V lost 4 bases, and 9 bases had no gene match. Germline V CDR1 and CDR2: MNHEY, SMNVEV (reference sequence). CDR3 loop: CASSSQPLADSYNEQFF. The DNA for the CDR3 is TGTGCCAGCAGTTCCCAGCCCCTAGCGGACTCCTACAATGAGCAGTTCTTC.

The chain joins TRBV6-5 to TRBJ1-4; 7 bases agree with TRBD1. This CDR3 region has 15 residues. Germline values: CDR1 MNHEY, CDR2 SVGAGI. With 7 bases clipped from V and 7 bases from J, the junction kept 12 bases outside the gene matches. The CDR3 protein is CASTERKGAVEKLFF. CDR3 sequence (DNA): TGTGCCAGCACCGAAAGGAAGGGGGCAGTTGAAAAACTGTTTTTT.

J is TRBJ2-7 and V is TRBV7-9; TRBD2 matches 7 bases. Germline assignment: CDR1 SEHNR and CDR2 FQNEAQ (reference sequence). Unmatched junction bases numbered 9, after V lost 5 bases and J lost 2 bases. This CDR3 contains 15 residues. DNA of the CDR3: TGTGCCAGCAGCCCCTGGGGGGGGATGGCCTACGAGCAGTACTTC. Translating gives CASSPWGGMAYEQYF.

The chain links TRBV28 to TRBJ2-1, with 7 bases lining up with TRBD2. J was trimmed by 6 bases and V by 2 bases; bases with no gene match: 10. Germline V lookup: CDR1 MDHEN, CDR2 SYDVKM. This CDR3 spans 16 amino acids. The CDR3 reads CASSLVPGGVSNEQFF. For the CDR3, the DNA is TGTGCCAGCAGTTTAGTGCCGGGAGGAGTTAGCAATGAGCAGTTCTTC.

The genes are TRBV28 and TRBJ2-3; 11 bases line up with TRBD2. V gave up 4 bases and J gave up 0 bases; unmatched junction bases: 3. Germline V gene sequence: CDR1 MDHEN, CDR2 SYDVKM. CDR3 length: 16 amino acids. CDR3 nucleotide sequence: TGTGCCAGCAGTTGGGGACTAGCGGCCAGCACAGATACGCAGTATTTT. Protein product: CASSWGLAASTDTQYF.

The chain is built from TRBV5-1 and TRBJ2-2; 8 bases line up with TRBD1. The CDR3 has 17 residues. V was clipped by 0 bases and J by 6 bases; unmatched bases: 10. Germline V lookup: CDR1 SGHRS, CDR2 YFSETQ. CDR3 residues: CASSLGQGYLGSGELFF. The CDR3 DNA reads TGCGCCAGCAGCTTGGGACAGGGGTACCTAGGATCCGGGGAGCTGTTTTTT.

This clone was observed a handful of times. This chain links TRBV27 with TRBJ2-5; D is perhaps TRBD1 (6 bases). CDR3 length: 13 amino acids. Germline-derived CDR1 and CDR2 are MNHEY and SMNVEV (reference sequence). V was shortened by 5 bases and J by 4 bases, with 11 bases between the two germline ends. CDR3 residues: CASSPMGAETQYF. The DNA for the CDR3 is TGTGCCAGCAGTCCCATGGGGGCAGAGACCCAGTACTTC.

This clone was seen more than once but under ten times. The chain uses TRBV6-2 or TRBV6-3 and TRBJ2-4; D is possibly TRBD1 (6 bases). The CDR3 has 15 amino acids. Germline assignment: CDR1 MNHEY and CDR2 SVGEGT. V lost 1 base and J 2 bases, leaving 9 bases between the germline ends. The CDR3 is CASSYWGQTKNIQYF. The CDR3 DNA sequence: TGTGCCAGCAGTTACTGGGGGCAGACCAAAAACATTCAGTACTTC.

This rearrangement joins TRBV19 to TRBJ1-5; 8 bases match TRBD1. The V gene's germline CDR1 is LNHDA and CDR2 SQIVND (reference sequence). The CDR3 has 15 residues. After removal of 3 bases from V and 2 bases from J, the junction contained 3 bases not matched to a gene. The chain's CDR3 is CASSIQQGGNQPQHF. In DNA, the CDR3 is TGTGCCAGTAGTATTCAACAGGGGGGCAATCAGCCCCAGCATTTT.

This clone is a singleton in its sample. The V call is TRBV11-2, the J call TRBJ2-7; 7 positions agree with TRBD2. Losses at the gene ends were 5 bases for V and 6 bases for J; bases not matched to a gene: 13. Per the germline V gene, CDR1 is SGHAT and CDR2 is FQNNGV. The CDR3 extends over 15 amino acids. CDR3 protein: CASSTRTRLVSEQYF. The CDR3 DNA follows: TGTGCCAGCAGCACCCGGACTAGACTTGTCTCCGAGCAGTACTTC.

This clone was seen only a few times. The CDR3 nucleotides read TGTGCCATCAGGGGGAGCTCTGGAAACACCATATATTTT. Protein: CAIRGSSGNTIYF. The rearrangement uses TRBV10-3 and TRBJ1-3, with unresolved D. Germline V gives CDR1 ENHRY, CDR2 SYGVKD. With 6 bases removed from V and 0 bases from J, the gap between germline ends came to 6 bases. The CDR3 has 13 amino acids.

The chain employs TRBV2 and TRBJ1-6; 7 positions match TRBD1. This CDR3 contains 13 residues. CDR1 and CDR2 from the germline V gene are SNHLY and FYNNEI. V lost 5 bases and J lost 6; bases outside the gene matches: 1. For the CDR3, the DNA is TGTGCCAGCAGTAGGGACAGTAATTCACCCCTCCACTTT. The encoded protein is CASSRDSNSPLHF.

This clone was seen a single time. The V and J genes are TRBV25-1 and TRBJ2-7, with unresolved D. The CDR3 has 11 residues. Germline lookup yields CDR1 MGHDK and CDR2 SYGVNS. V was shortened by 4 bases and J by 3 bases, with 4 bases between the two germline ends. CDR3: CASSAFYEQYF. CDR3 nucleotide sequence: TGTGCCAGCAGTGCCTTCTACGAGCAGTACTTC.

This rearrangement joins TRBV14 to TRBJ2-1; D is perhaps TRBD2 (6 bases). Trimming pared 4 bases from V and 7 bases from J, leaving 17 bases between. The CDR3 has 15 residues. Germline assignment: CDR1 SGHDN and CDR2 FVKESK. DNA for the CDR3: TGTGCCAGCAGCCCCGGGCTGCTACGGGGGAATGAGCAGTTCTTC. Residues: CASSPGLLRGNEQFF.

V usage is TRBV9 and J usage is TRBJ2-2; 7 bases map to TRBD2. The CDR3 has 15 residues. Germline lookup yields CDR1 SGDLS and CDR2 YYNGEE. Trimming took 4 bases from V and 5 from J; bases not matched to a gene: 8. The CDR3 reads CASSSGGSLTGELFF. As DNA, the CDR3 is TGTGCCAGCAGCAGCGGCGGGAGCTTAACCGGGGAGCTGTTTTTT.

The CDR3 loop is CASSAQGANYGYTF. The CDR3 nucleotides read TGTGCCAGCAGTGCGCAGGGGGCTAACTATGGCTACACCTTC. The chain carries TRBV2 and TRBJ1-2, with TRBD1 identical over 7 bases. Germline V gives CDR1 SNHLY, CDR2 FYNNEI. The V and J ends lost 4 bases and 0 bases, in that order; junction bases with no gene match: 2. The CDR3 runs to 14 residues.